Below, 4 T cell receptor beta chains from the same sample are listed, as sequenced in a study of cytomegalovirus exposure and HLA in healthy donors. The repertoire was sequenced with immunoSEQ multiplex PCR; TCRdb's copy has only in-frame clones and lacks some. The table records some 88,000 clones, 95% to 98% of them present only once. Specimen: PBMCs. These receptors all come from a man aged 18 to 29 in good health and CMV-seronegative.

The chain combines TRBV5-1 with TRBJ2-1, with 9 bases fitting TRBD2. The germline CDR1 and CDR2 sequences are SGHRS and YFSETQ. V was clipped by 4 bases and J by 5 bases; unmatched bases: 13. The CDR3 length is 17 residues. CDR3 bases: TGCGCCAGCAGCCTGAAGTGGAGCGGGGGGACAGACAATGAGCAGTTCTTC. It translates to CASSLKWSGGTDNEQFF.

The chain is built from TRBV6-6 and TRBJ2-7; maybe TRBD2 (5 bases). The CDR3 spans 12 residues. The germline gives CDR1 MNHNY, CDR2 SVGAGI (reference sequence). Trimming stripped 6 bases from V and 4 bases from J, with 10 bases between. CDR3 residues: CASRRREYEQYF. In DNA, the CDR3 is TGTGCCAGCAGACGAAGGGAGTACGAGCAGTACTTC.

The genes are TRBV5-1 and TRBJ2-2, with D possibly matching TRBD2 (5 bases). Germline V gene data show CDR1 as SGHRS and CDR2 as YFSETQ. This CDR3 contains 15 residues. Trimming stripped 4 bases from V and 4 bases from J, with 14 bases between. As DNA, the CDR3 is TGCGCCAGCAGCCCTGACCGAGAGGGCACCGGGGAGCTGTTTTTT. Its translation: CASSPDREGTGELFF.

The chain is built from TRBV4-1 and TRBJ1-1; the D is unclear. CDR3 length: 14 residues. The germline V and J ends were trimmed by 6 bases and 2 bases, with 13 bases remaining between them. Germline V CDR1 and CDR2: MGHRA, YSYEKL. The CDR3 is CASRGMPANTEAFF. In DNA form, the CDR3 reads TGCGCCAGCAGGGGCATGCCTGCAAACACTGAAGCTTTCTTT.